The clone carrying this T cell receptor (beta chain) showed up just a few times. The antigen is undetermined. The sample comes from a study of vaccination effects on CD4 cells after COVID-19. Study-wide points: After vaccination, at late timepoints, clones induced by infection and by vaccine contracted markedly.

ViraFEST assay sequencing came after antigen-specific CD4+ T cells were expanded with viral peptide pools. At the end of about 10 days of culture, CD4+ T cells were isolated. No vaccinee had earlier SARS-CoV-2 infection, and nucleocapsid antibodies were negative. Only in-frame clones appear in the TCRdb table, and some are missing; sequencing was by immunoSEQ multiplex PCR. The sample has about 41,000 clones; around 67% are singletons. This CDR3 spans 13 amino acids. This sequence joins TRBV21-1 and TRBJ2-7; the table names TRBD1, a call not compared with the DNA. TRBV21-1 is given as a pseudogene. This material consisted of CD4+ T cells from PBMCs cultured with HCoV-OC43 spike peptides, taken before COVID-19 vaccination. Subset indicated: HCoV-OC43 spike overlapping peptide pool stimulation. This TCR derives from a human donor who received a COVID-19 vaccine. CDR3 bases: TGTGCCAGCAGAATCGGACAGGGCTACGAGCAGTACTTC. Translation gives CASRIGQGYEQYF.